The 16 T cell receptor beta chains listed next were all sequenced from one sample in a study of blood T cell repertoires in COVID-19. The repertoire was sequenced with immunoSEQ multiplex PCR; TCRdb's copy has only in-frame clones and lacks some. The data contain 250,000 to 350,000 clones, approximately 90% of them singletons. The material sequenced was PBMCs or T cells enriched from blood (not recorded which). The source of these receptors is a woman under 30 who had recovered from COVID-19.

This clone appeared a few times. The chain joins TRBV9 to TRBJ2-1, with 8 nucleotides matching TRBD2. V was pared by 0 bases and J by 10 bases, with 6 bases of the junction left unmatched. The CDR3 sequence is 14 residues long. Germline V CDR1 and CDR2: SGDLS, YYNGEE. The CDR3 DNA reads as TGTGCCAGCAGCGTAGCTCTAGCGGGTGACGAGCAGTTCTTC. This sequence encodes CASSVALAGDEQFF.

CDR3 protein: CATSSGDRVPRETQYF. The CDR3 region has the DNA TGTGCCACCAGCAGCGGAGACAGGGTCCCAAGAGAGACCCAGTACTTC. The chain has TRBV15 and TRBJ2-5; 7 bases agree with TRBD1. There are 16 residues in the CDR3. CDR1 is LNHNV, CDR2 YYDKDF, per germline (reference sequence). The V and J ends lost 3 bases and 4 bases, in that order; junction bases with no gene match: 11. Using reference TRBV15 and TRBJ2-5 for the parts outside the CDR3, the full variable domain is DAMVIQNPRYQVTQFGKPVTLSCSQTLNHNVMYWYQQKSSQAPKLLFHYYDKDFNNEADTPDNFQSRRPNTSFCFLDIRSPGLGDTAMYLCATSSGDRVPRETQYFGPGTRLLVL.

The chain combines TRBV6-5 with TRBJ2-7; 7 bases agree with TRBD2. Germline trimming cut 8 bases from V and 5 bases from J; bases unmatched to any gene: 9. The CDR3 totals 13 residues. Germline CDR1 reads MNHEY; CDR2 reads SVGAGI. The CDR3 bases are TGTGCCAGCCAGGCACGGGGAGGGAACGAGCAGTACTTC. Translation: CASQARGGNEQYF.

The V gene is TRBV3-1 (or the pseudogene TRBV3-2), the J gene TRBJ2-5; 9 positions agree with TRBD1. Per germline, CDR1 LGHDT and CDR2 YNNKEL (reference sequence). The CDR3 covers 14 residues. After removal of 6 bases from V and 2 bases from J, the junction contained 4 bases not matched to a gene. The CDR3 protein is CASSYRGLQETQYF. The CDR3 DNA reads as TGTGCCAGCAGTTACAGGGGGCTTCAAGAGACCCAGTACTTC.

The rearrangement uses TRBV9 and TRBJ1-2; D uncertain. V lost 2 bases and J lost 4, with 12 bases in between. In germline, CDR1 is SGDLS, CDR2 YYNGEE. The CDR3 runs to 14 residues. The CDR3 DNA reads as TGTGCCAGCAGCGTCTTGACCGCGGCCTATGGCTACACCTTC. It specifies CASSVLTAAYGYTF.

The chain employs TRBV30 and TRBJ1-2; D remains ambiguous. V was pared by 5 bases and J by 2 bases, with 6 bases between. The CDR3 contains 11 residues. Germline CDR1 and CDR2: GTSNPN and SVGIG (reference sequence). The DNA of the CDR3 is TGTGCCTGGTCCGGGAACTATGGCTACACCTTC. It specifies CAWSGNYGYTF.

This chain uses TRBV12-3 or TRBV12-4 with TRBJ1-2; D call uncertain. CDR3 length: 13 amino acids. Trimming stripped 3 bases from V and 5 bases from J, with 10 bases between. DNA of the CDR3: TGTGCCAGCAGTTTTGCTGGGGAGTATGGCTACACCTTC. The encoded protein is CASSFAGEYGYTF.

The chain carries TRBV12-3 or TRBV12-4 and TRBJ1-6; D ambiguous. This CDR3 is 13 amino acids long. Trimming removed 3 bases from V and 13 bases from J, with 13 bases in between. The DNA of the CDR3 is TGTGCCAGCAGTTTCAAACCCCAAGAGCCCCTCCACTTT. Translating it yields CASSFKPQEPLHF.

The genes are TRBV2 and TRBJ1-5, with 8 bases lining up with TRBD1. The CDR3 covers 14 residues. Germline V gives CDR1 SNHLY, CDR2 FYNNEI. V was pared by 8 bases and J by 3 bases, with 6 bases of the junction left unmatched. CDR3 sequence: CASERDRNNQPQHF. The DNA for the CDR3 is TGTGCCAGCGAGCGGGACAGGAACAATCAGCCCCAGCATTTT.

Here the CDR3 reads CASSPQGSFSGNTIYF. The CDR3 coding sequence is TGTGCCAGCAGCCCGCAGGGGTCTTTCTCTGGAAACACCATATATTTT. The rearrangement links TRBV9 to TRBJ1-3; TRBD1 might be the D (6 bases). Germline CDR1 SGDLS, CDR2 YYNGEE. The CDR3 covers 16 residues. Trimming stripped 4 bases from V and 0 bases from J, with 14 bases between.

The chain carries TRBV11-2 and TRBJ2-1; TRBD2 agrees at 9 bases. The germline V gene encodes CDR1 SGHAT and CDR2 FQNNGV. The CDR3 is 16 amino acids. V was clipped by 5 bases and J by 4 bases; unmatched bases: 9. The CDR3 reads CASSGRVTSGYNEQFF. CDR3 in DNA: TGTGCCAGCAGCGGCAGGGTGACTAGCGGATACAATGAGCAGTTCTTC.

V usage is TRBV3-1 (or the pseudogene TRBV3-2) and J usage is TRBJ2-1; 13 bases fit TRBD2. The CDR3 sequence is 20 residues long. Germline CDR1 LGHDT, CDR2 YNNKEL (reference sequence). V shed 3 bases and J 0 bases; nucleotides not matched to a gene: 11. In DNA form, the CDR3 reads TGTGCCAGCAGCCACCGACTAGCGGGGGGTGAACGTAACTCCTACAATGAGCAGTTCTTC. Protein product: CASSHRLAGGERNSYNEQFF.

This sequence joins TRBV6-2 or TRBV6-3 and TRBJ2-1, with TRBD2 identical over 9 bases. Germline lookup yields CDR1 MNHEY and CDR2 SVGEGT. The CDR3 consists of 19 residues. Trimming at V came to 3 bases and at J to 1 base, leaving 13 bases not matched to a gene. CDR3 sequence (DNA): TGTGCCAGCAGTTATCCTAGAGGGCGGGGGGGACTTTCCTACAATGAGCAGTTCTTC. Its translation is CASSYPRGRGGLSYNEQFF.

The chain is built from TRBV6-2 or TRBV6-3 and TRBJ2-7; D might be TRBD1 (5 bases). This CDR3 has 17 amino acids. The germline CDR1 and CDR2 sequences are MNHEY and SVGEGT. Trimming shortened V by 0 bases and J by 2 bases, and 17 bases separated the two germline ends. CDR3 loop: CASSYSIHRTRTYEQYF. In DNA, the CDR3 is TGTGCCAGCAGTTACTCGATTCATCGGACACGGACCTACGAGCAGTACTTC.

The rearrangement uses TRBV6-1 and TRBJ1-3; tentative D call: TRBD1 (5 bases). Trimming removed 0 bases at V and 4 bases at J, with 10 bases between. The CDR3 runs 15 residues. Germline V CDR1 and CDR2: MNHNS, SASEGT. CDR3 bases: TGTGCCAGCAGTGAAGCAGGGGCATCCGGAAACACCATATATTTT. Translated: CASSEAGASGNTIYF.

The gene calls are TRBV7-9 and TRBJ1-4; 7 nucleotides match TRBD1. This CDR3 is built from 15 residues. Looked up from germline, CDR1 is SEHNR and CDR2 is FQNEAQ (reference sequence). V lost 3 bases to trimming and J lost 3 bases; unmatched junction nucleotides: 4. Written as DNA, the CDR3 is TGTGCCAGCAGCTTTATGGGGACAGCTAATGAAAAACTGTTTTTT. This codes for CASSFMGTANEKLFF.